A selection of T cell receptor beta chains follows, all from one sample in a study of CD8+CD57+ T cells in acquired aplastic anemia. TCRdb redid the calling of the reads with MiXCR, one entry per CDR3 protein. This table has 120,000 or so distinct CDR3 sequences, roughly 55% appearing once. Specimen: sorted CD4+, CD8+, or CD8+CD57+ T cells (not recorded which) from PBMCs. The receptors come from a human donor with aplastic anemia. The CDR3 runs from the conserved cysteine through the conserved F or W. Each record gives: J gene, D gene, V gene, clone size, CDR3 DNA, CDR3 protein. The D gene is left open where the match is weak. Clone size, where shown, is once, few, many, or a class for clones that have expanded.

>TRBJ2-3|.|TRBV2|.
TGTGCCAGCAGGAACAGGGTGATTGCAGATACGCAGTATTTT
CASRNRVIADTQYF
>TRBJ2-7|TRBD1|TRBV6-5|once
TGTGCCAGCAGTTCGGGACAGGCAACTTCCTCCTACGAGCAGTACTTC
CASSSGQATSSYEQYF
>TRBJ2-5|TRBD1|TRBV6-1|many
TGTGCCAGCAGTCCGGGAGATACGACAGGGGAAGAGACCCAGTACTTC
CASSPGDTTGEETQYF
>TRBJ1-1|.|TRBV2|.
TGTGCCAGCATGGGCAGGGTGAACACTGAAGCTTTCTTT
CASMGRVNTEAFF
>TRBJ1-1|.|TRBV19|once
TGTGCCAGTAGTCCGCAGGGATTCTCTGAAGCTTTCTTT
CASSPQGFSEAFF
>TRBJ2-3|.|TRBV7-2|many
TGTGCCAGCGAATGGGCGGAGGGCAGGTTGCCAGATACGCAGTATTTT
CASEWAEGRLPDTQYF
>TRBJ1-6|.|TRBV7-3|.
TGTGCCAGCAGCACCGGCTCCACGGATAATTCACCCCTCCACTTT
CASSTGSTDNSPLHF
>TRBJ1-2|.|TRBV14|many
TGTGCCAGCAGCCAAGAAGAAGGACAGCTCTACTATGGCTACACCTTC
CASSQEEGQLYYGYTF
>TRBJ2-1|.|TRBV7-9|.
TGTGCCAGCAGCTTGGAAGCCTACAATGAGCAGTTCTTC
CASSLEAYNEQFF
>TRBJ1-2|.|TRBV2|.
TGTGCCAGCACGGACTGGGGGGCTCAGAACTATGGCTACACCTTC
CASTDWGAQNYGYTF
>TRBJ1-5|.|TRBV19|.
TGTGCCAGTAGTACTGACAGGTATGCGATTCAGCCCCAGCATTTT
CASSTDRYAIQPQHF
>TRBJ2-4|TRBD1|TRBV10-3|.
TGTGCCAGCAGTTGGGGGACAGGATCTAACTTAGCCAAAAACATTCAGTACTTC
CASSWGTGSNLAKNIQYF
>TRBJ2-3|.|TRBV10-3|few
TGTGCCGCTTCCGGGAGCGGCTACACAGATACGCAGTATTTT
CAASGSGYTDTQYF
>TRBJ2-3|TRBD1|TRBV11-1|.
TGTGCCAGCAGCCCCCGAGGGGACAGGGGGACAGATACGCAGTATTTT
CASSPRGDRGTDTQYF
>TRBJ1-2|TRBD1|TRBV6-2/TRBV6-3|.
TGTGCCAGCAGGGGGACAGGCGCTAACTATGGCTACACCTTC
CASRGTGANYGYTF
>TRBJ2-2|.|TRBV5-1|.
TGCGCCAGCAGCTCCCCCTCTGGGGCTTACACCGGGGAGCTGTTTTTT
CASSSPSGAYTGELFF
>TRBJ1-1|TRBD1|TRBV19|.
TGTGCCAGTTACGGACAGGTCCCTGAAGCTTTCTTT
CASYGQVPEAFF
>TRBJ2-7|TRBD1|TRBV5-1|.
TGTGCCAGTAGTTTCGGGACAGGGCCCTACGAGCAGTACTTC
CASSFGTGPYEQYF
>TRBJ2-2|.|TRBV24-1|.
TGTGCCACCAGTGACTCGGGAGATACCGGGGAGCTGTTTTTT
CATSDSGDTGELFF
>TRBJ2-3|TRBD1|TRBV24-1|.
TGTGCCACCAGTGACCGAGACAGGGGGAAGCCAGATACGCAGTATTTT
CATSDRDRGKPDTQYF
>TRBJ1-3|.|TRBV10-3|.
TGTGCCATCAGTGAGTTGTCCACCCAGGTGGCTGGAAACACCATATATTTT
CAISELSTQVAGNTIYF
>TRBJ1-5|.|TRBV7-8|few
TGTGCCAGCAGCTTAGGCGCCCAAACACACCAGCCCCAGCATTTT
CASSLGAQTHQPQHF